A single count supports the clone carrying this T cell receptor beta chain. Original processing methods: Amplification of reference gene primers provided the estimated nucleated cell counts. The data were produced by immunoSEQ multiplex PCR, yet TCRdb's version contains in-frame clones alone and is incomplete. That table is the source of V, J and clone size, and D and trimming were worked out from the DNA. There are about 14,000 clones in the sample; 70% to 90% occur only once, and about 17% lies in the top ten. This sample was taken from a study of blood T cell repertoires in COVID-19. Trimming took off 2 bases at V and 6 bases at J, with 10 bases between the two ends. Looked up from germline, CDR1 is MNHEY and CDR2 is SVGAGI. The length of the CDR3 is 14 residues.

Sequences were obtained from peripheral blood. The TCR was taken from a man aged 40-55 years with active or convalescent COVID-19. V gene TRBV6-5 combines with J gene TRBJ2-2, with D uncertain. The CDR3 region is CASSYGRASGELFF. In nucleotides, the CDR3 is TGTGCCAGCAGTTACGGTCGCGCGTCCGGGGAGCTGTTTTTT.